The 13 T cell receptor beta chains given below trace back to one sample, sequenced in a study of T cell changes during pregnancy in multiple sclerosis. The data were produced by immunoSEQ multiplex PCR, yet TCRdb's version contains in-frame clones alone and is incomplete. The table includes about 98,000 clones, about 92% detected once. The source was peripheral blood, collected after pregnancy. The receptors here all came from a female donor in good health, enrolled as a control in a pregnancy study.

The chain recombines TRBV7-3 with TRBJ2-3; no clear D. This CDR3 has 15 residues. The germline V and J ends were trimmed by 5 bases and 1 base, with 13 bases remaining between them. Germline V CDR1 and CDR2: SGHTA, FQGTGA. The CDR3 spells CASSESKRGTDTQYF. The CDR3 nucleotides are TGTGCCAGCAGCGAGTCCAAGCGAGGCACAGATACGCAGTATTTT.

The chain recombines TRBV2 with TRBJ2-1; TRBD2 aligns across 12 bases. This CDR3 contains 15 residues. From germline, CDR1 is SNHLY and CDR2 FYNNEI. The ends lost 4 bases at V and 6 bases at J; junction bases unmatched: 4. CDR3 DNA sequence: TGTGCCAGCAGTGGGGTACTAGCGGGGGGCAATGAGCAGTTCTTC. Translation: CASSGVLAGGNEQFF.

This chain uses TRBV18 with TRBJ1-1; D not resolved. Looked up from germline, CDR1 is KGHSH and CDR2 is LQKENI. V was shortened by 0 bases and J by 8 bases, with 16 bases between the two germline ends. The CDR3 loop spans 15 amino acids. The CDR3 loop reads CASSPPYSPQREAFF. The DNA of the CDR3 is TGTGCCAGCTCACCACCGTACTCGCCTCAGAGGGAAGCTTTCTTT.

This chain uses TRBV29-1 with TRBJ2-7, with 7 bases lining up with TRBD2. This CDR3 has 17 residues. With V trimmed by 4 bases and J by 4 bases, 19 bases remained unmatched. Germline lookup yields CDR1 SQVTM and CDR2 ANQGSEA. The CDR3 nucleotides read TGCAGCGTTGTCTCCTTGGGCAGGGAGGGATCGATTTACGAGCAGTACTTC. Translation: CSVVSLGREGSIYEQYF.

The chain combines TRBV5-1 with TRBJ2-5; unclear D gene. Trimming removed 4 bases from V and 5 bases from J, with 18 bases in between. CDR3 length equals 15 residues. In germline, CDR1 is SGHRS, CDR2 YFSETQ. The CDR3 coding sequence is TGCGCCAGCAGCCTATTCACGAGAGTGGGCGAGACCCAGTACTTC. This translates into CASSLFTRVGETQYF.

This clone was detected once. The chain couples TRBV4-2 to TRBJ1-5; no clear D gene. V was clipped by 0 bases and J by 5 bases, with 8 bases between them. The germline gives CDR1 LGHNA, CDR2 YNFKEQ. The CDR3 spans 14 residues. For the CDR3, the DNA is TGTGCCAGCAGCCAAGATTTCGGTTATCAGCCCCAGCATTTT. It codes for CASSQDFGYQPQHF.

The chain uses TRBV9 and TRBJ1-1, with D hard to call. Germline CDR1 SGDLS, CDR2 YYNGEE. CDR3 length: 18 residues. V lost 0 bases, J lost 4 bases, and 22 bases lay in between. The CDR3 bases are TGTGCCAGCAGCGTAGCACCCATCAAGACAACCGGAGGCACTGAAGCTTTCTTT. It is translated as CASSVAPIKTTGGTEAFF.

The gene calls are TRBV5-1 and TRBJ2-3, with D perhaps TRBD1 (6 bases). Trimming left V 4 bases short and J 3 bases short, with 9 bases between. The germline gives CDR1 SGHRS, CDR2 YFSETQ. This CDR3 region has 13 residues. CDR3 sequence: CASSGTTTDTQYF. The CDR3 bases are TGCGCCAGCAGCGGGACAACTACAGATACGCAGTATTTT.

V gene TRBV4-2 combines with J gene TRBJ1-5, with TRBD1 as a possible D gene (6 bases). Between the trimmed V and J ends, which lost 0 bases and 0 bases, there was a span of 18 bases. The CDR3 runs to 19 residues. The germline V gene encodes CDR1 LGHNA and CDR2 YNFKEQ. The DNA of the CDR3 is TGTGCCAGCAGCCAAGATAGGGGGGGGACGCAAGATAGCAATCAGCCCCAGCATTTT. Its translation: CASSQDRGGTQDSNQPQHF.

CDR3 protein: CASSPIRTGRRRSYEQYF. As DNA, the CDR3 is TGTGCCAGCTCACCAATAAGAACAGGGCGACGACGGTCCTACGAGCAGTACTTC. This chain links TRBV18 with TRBJ2-7; D perhaps matches TRBD1 (6 bases). Germline V gene lookup returns CDR1 KGHSH and CDR2 LQKENI. The CDR3 runs to 18 residues. The V gene lost 2 bases and the J gene lost 1 base, with 21 bases spanning the gap. Combining the CDR3 with reference TRBV18 and TRBJ2-7 gives the whole variable domain NAGVMQNPRHLVRRRGQEARLRCSPMKGHSHVYWYRQLPEEGLKFMVYLQKENIIDESGMPKERFSAEFPKEGPSILRIQQVVRGDSAAYFCASSPIRTGRRRSYEQYFGPGTRLTVT.

The chain joins TRBV10-2 to TRBJ1-5, with TRBD1 identical over 8 bases. CDR1 WSHSY and CDR2 SAAADI come from the germline V gene. CDR3 length equals 15 residues. The J segment lost 3 bases and the V segment lost 5 bases, leaving 6 bases of the junction unmatched. CDR3 protein: CASSLGQGINQPQHF. For the CDR3, the DNA is TGCGCCAGCAGTCTCGGACAGGGTATCAATCAGCCCCAGCATTTT.

The sample holds one count of this clone. The chain carries TRBV15 and TRBJ1-2; 10 nucleotides match TRBD1. CDR1 is LNHNV and CDR2 is YYDKDF in the germline V gene (reference sequence). V lost 4 bases to trimming and J lost 7 bases; unmatched junction nucleotides: 12. The CDR3 covers 16 residues. DNA for the CDR3: TGTGCCACCAGCATCCGGGACAGGGGCTTGGTGTTTGGCTACACCTTC. It specifies CATSIRDRGLVFGYTF. The complete variable domain, with remaining parts taken from reference TRBV15 and TRBJ1-2, reads DAMVIQNPRYQVTQFGKPVTLSCSQTLNHNVMYWYQQKSSQAPKLLFHYYDKDFNNEADTPDNFQSRRPNTSFCFLDIRSPGLGDTAMYLCATSIRDRGLVFGYTFGSGTRLTVV.

This rearrangement joins TRBV11-3 to TRBJ1-1; weak D call: TRBD1 (5 bases). Germline-derived CDR1 and CDR2 are SGHNT and YENEEA. This CDR3 has 15 amino acids. V lost 5 bases and J 0 bases, leaving 13 bases between the germline ends. In DNA, the CDR3 is TGTGCCAGCAGCCCGGACAATTGGATGAACACTGAAGCTTTCTTT. It encodes CASSPDNWMNTEAFF. Variable domain in full (rest from reference TRBV11-3 and TRBJ1-1): EAGVVQSPRYKIIEKKQPVAFWCNPISGHNTLYWYLQNLGQGPELLIRYENEEAVDDSQLPKDRFSAERLKGVDSTLKIQPAELGDSAVYLCASSPDNWMNTEAFFGQGTRLTVV.